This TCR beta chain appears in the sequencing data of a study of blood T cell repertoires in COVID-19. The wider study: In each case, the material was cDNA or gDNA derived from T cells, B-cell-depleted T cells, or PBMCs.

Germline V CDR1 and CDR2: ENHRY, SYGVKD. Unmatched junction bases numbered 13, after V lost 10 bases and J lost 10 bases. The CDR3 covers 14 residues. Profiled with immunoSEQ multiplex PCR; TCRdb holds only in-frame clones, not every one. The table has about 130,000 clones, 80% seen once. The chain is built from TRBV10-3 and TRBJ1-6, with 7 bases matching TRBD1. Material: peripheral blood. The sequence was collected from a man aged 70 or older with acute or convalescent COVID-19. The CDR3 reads CATIPNRGHSPLHF. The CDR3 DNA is TGTGCCACCATTCCGAACAGGGGACACTCACCCCTCCACTTT.